This T cell receptor (beta chain) was obtained from a study of blood T cell repertoires in COVID-19. About the study: Sites across the United States, Italy and Spain contributed samples from acute and convalescent COVID-19. The cDNA or gDNA used as material had been derived from T cells, B-cell-depleted T cells, or PBMCs.

Here immunoSEQ multiplex PCR was the method, and the copy in TCRdb shows in-frame clones only, minus some. The table shows 120,000 or so clones, with 70% to 90% occurring only once. CDR3 length: 17 residues. The specimen sequenced was peripheral blood. V usage is TRBV21-1 and J usage is TRBJ1-2. TRBV21-1 is marked as a pseudogene. This TCR was sampled from a woman at least 80 years old with acute or convalescent COVID-19. CDR3 residues: CASSKICRGGPNYGYTF. As DNA, the CDR3 is TGTGCCAGCAGCAAGATATGTAGGGGGGGGCCTAACTATGGCTACACCTTC.